This T cell receptor beta chain appears in the sequencing data of a study of cytomegalovirus exposure and HLA in healthy donors. Overall study context: The 95 to 150 validation repertoires used a platform that matched the one used for the roughly 650 first-cohort repertoires, as a later analysis reported. Points from the study as a whole: A list of approximately 150 TCR beta chains associated with cytomegalovirus was given. Reports showed the classifier diagnosing cytomegalovirus status with high specificity and sensitivity.

The CDR3 totals 12 residues. In germline, CDR1 is SEHNR, CDR2 FQNEAQ (reference sequence). Trimming left V 3 bases short and J 3 bases short, with 3 bases between. The donors formed part of the roughly 110-subject validation cohort, distinct from the roughly 630-subject first cohort. A remark on this clone: Its antigen is currently unknown.

Data came from immunoSEQ multiplex PCR; TCRdb stores just in-frame clones and leaves some out. Among roughly 300,000 clones, roughly 90% were seen once, and the ten largest hold 0.95% to 1.5%. The V call is TRBV7-9, the J call TRBJ1-5; D not certain. The origin of this receptor is a woman under 40 in good health and CMV-seropositive. Sample: PBMCs. The CDR3 bases are TGTGCCAGCAGCTTGGACAATCAGCCCCAGCATTTT. This encodes CASSLDNQPQHF. The full variable domain, its missing parts supplied by reference TRBV7-9 and TRBJ1-5, is DTGVSQNPRHKITKRGQNVTFRCDPISEHNRLYWYRQTLGQGPEFLTYFQNEAQLEKSRLLSDRFSAERPKGSFSTLEIQRTEQGDSAMYLCASSLDNQPQHFGDGTRLSIL.